A selection of T cell receptor beta chains follows, all from one sample in a study of long-term antiretroviral therapy in people with HIV. Sequenced by immunoSEQ multiplex PCR; TCRdb stores in-frame clones only, minus some. The table includes more than 20,000 clones, approximately 95% detected once. The sample was unsorted PBMCs, taken about 4.7 years after starting antiretroviral therapy. The origin of the receptors is a woman aged 45-65 years with HIV. CDR3s include the opening cysteine and the closing phenylalanine or tryptophan.

j_call v_call cdr3_aa
TRBJ2-1 TRBV5-1 CASSSGGGRDNEQFF
TRBJ1-3 TRBV7-9 CASSLHGGPSGNTIYF
TRBJ2-3 TRBV6-1 CASSVSREVGDTQYF
TRBJ2-2 TRBV5-1 CASSINTGELFF
TRBJ2-1 TRBV7-2 CASSSASYNEQFF
TRBJ2-7 TRBV29-1 CSVVAAGEQYF
TRBJ2-7 TRBV19 CASSRRDLTYEQYF
TRBJ2-3 TRBV27 CASSLWSTDTQYF
TRBJ2-3 TRBV5-1 CASSLEMPADTQYF
TRBJ2-6 TRBV29-1 CSVEEAKAGANVLTF
TRBJ2-7 TRBV5-1 CASSLAQGGLYEQYF
TRBJ2-3 TRBV6-1 CASSEQGGSTDTQYF
TRBJ1-5 TRBV7-3 CASSQTAGRGQPQHF
TRBJ2-7 TRBV28 CASSLTLQGGQYF
TRBJ2-3 TRBV2 CASSRSLGGFTDTQYF
TRBJ1-1 TRBV27 CASKGGGNTEAFF
TRBJ2-7 TRBV5-6 CASSLVASGTYEEYF
TRBJ2-3 TRBV5-1 CASSLQGYTGLATDTQYF
TRBJ1-1 TRBV5-1 CASKPGLGVNTEAFF
TRBJ2-3 TRBV11-2 CASRLGELITDTQYF
TRBJ1-1 TRBV6-6 CASSYWGTVNTEAFF
TRBJ2-7 TRBV11-1 CASSLLGVAYEQYF
TRBJ2-7 TRBV7-8 CASSLVGTDYEQYF
TRBJ2-7 TRBV28 CASSSGTRYEQYF
TRBJ2-7 TRBV2 CASSGSQEGEQYF
TRBJ1-5 TRBV19 CASSIAGVSNQPQHF
TRBJ2-7 TRBV19 CASSKAPGGEQYF
TRBJ2-3 TRBV30 CAWSPAVGIPGLEPYF
TRBJ2-7 TRBV28 CATESTSGNYEQYF
TRBJ2-5 TRBV5-5 CASSLVPAGGRETQYF
TRBJ1-1 TRBV9 CASSTRWDTTEAFF
TRBJ1-3 TRBV4-2 CASSQDDQVSGNTIYF
TRBJ1-1 TRBV6-5 CASSYYRTNTEAFF
TRBJ2-7 TRBV7-8 CASSRLAGAYEQYF
TRBJ2-7 TRBV7-2 CASGIGGTSYEQYF